A single sample gave rise to the 20 T cell receptor beta chains below, sequenced in a study of regulatory T cells in long-lasting Graves disease. Time point indicated: persistent/refractory GD, antithyroid drugs over 5 years with positive TRAb. PBMC-derived RNA was used for the TCR library. Arm-PCR of CDR3 regions and iRepertoire HTBI primers were used to build TCR beta libraries. TCRdb re-called the multiplex PCR reads through MiXCR, storing one row per CDR3 protein. The sample has more than 650,000 distinct CDR3 sequences; 25% to 30% are singletons. The material was peripheral blood mononuclear cells (PBMCs), obtained when the disease was refractory, from a patient treated with antithyroid drugs. These receptors all stem from a female donor with Graves disease.

The gene calls are TRBV6-5 and TRBJ1-1; D may be TRBD1 (5 bases). Per the germline V gene, CDR1 is MNHEY and CDR2 is SVGAGI. The CDR3 has 14 amino acids. V lost 2 bases to trimming and J lost 6 bases, with 13 bases between them. CDR3 in DNA: TGTGCCAGCAGTTACAGGGGAGGGGACGCTGAAGCTTTCTTT. Encoded protein: CASSYRGGDAEAFF.

The chain combines TRBV5-5 with TRBJ1-3; unclear D gene. In germline, CDR1 is SGHKS, CDR2 YYEKEE (reference sequence). The CDR3 runs 15 residues. Deletions cut 0 bases from V and 0 bases from J, with 7 bases between. This CDR3 is CASSLEAASGNTIYF. DNA for the CDR3: TGTGCCAGCAGCTTGGAGGCAGCCTCTGGAAACACCATATATTTT. Full variable domain (rest looked up from reference TRBV5-5 and TRBJ1-3): DAGVTQSPTHLIKTRGQQVTLRCSPISGHKSVSWYQQVLGQGPQFIFQYYEKEERGRGNFPDRFSARQFPNYSSELNVNALLLGDSALYLCASSLEAASGNTIYFGEGSWLTVV.

The rearrangement links TRBV28 to TRBJ2-2, with 9 bases fitting TRBD2. The germline gives CDR1 MDHEN, CDR2 SYDVKM. Trimming removed 2 bases from V and 5 bases from J; junction bases left unmatched: 9. The CDR3 sequence is 17 residues long. CDR3 amino acids: CASSLPSGTLRTGELFF. Written as DNA, the CDR3 is TGTGCCAGCAGTTTACCTAGCGGGACCTTGAGGACCGGGGAGCTGTTTTTT.

This chain links TRBV10-2 with TRBJ1-1; TRBD1 matches at 7 bases. CDR1 is WSHSY and CDR2 is SAAADI in the germline V gene. The J segment lost 4 bases and the V segment lost 10 bases, leaving 12 bases of the junction unmatched. The CDR3 runs 14 residues. DNA for the CDR3: TGCGCCACCCAAGGTACAGGGGTCAGCACTGAAGCTTTCTTT. It is translated as CATQGTGVSTEAFF.

This clonotype was recorded a few times. The chain combines TRBV6-2 or TRBV6-3 with TRBJ2-4, with 7 bases matching TRBD2. From germline, CDR1 is MNHEY and CDR2 SVGEGT. The CDR3 consists of 16 residues. With V trimmed by 10 bases and J by 0 bases, 12 bases remained unmatched. CDR3 sequence reads: CATAGAVGLAKNIQYF. The CDR3 DNA sequence: TGTGCCACGGCGGGAGCGGTGGGACTAGCCAAAAACATTCAGTACTTC.

This chain connects TRBV27 to TRBJ1-6; D is undetermined. CDR3 length: 19 residues. Germline loops: CDR1 MNHEY, CDR2 SMNVEV (reference sequence). Trimming removed 5 bases at V and 7 bases at J, with 27 bases between. The DNA of the CDR3 is TGTGCCAGCAGTATATATGGCCACCCGGCCCCGGGCAGGAATTCACCCCTCCACTTT. This gives the protein CASSIYGHPAPGRNSPLHF.

This clonotype occurred many times. CDR3 protein: CASSLESGSYEQYF. DNA of the CDR3: TGTGCCAGCAGCTTAGAATCGGGGAGTTACGAGCAGTACTTC. This chain connects TRBV7-6 to TRBJ2-7; D possibly corresponds to TRBD2 (5 bases). The CDR3 runs to 14 residues. Trimming removed 1 base from V and 4 bases from J, with 11 bases in between. Germline V gene lookup returns CDR1 SGHVS and CDR2 FNYEAQ.

This clonotype showed up just a few times. The rearrangement links TRBV7-9 to TRBJ2-7, with 13 bases matching TRBD2. This CDR3 has 15 residues. After removal of 5 bases from V and 3 bases from J, the junction contained 4 bases not matched to a gene. CDR1 and CDR2 (germline): SEHNR, FQNEAQ (reference sequence). CDR3 DNA: TGTGCCAGCAGCGGGACTAGCGGGAAGGTCTACGAGCAGTACTTC. This codes for CASSGTSGKVYEQYF. Full variable domain (missing parts from reference TRBV7-9 and TRBJ2-7): DTGVSQNPRHKITKRGQNVTFRCDPISEHNRLYWYRQTLGQGPEFLTYFQNEAQLEKSRLLSDRFSAERPKGSFSTLEIQRTEQGDSAMYLCASSGTSGKVYEQYFGPGTRLTVT.

This chain uses TRBV28 with TRBJ1-5; D not resolved. There are 17 residues in the CDR3. Germline CDR1 MDHEN, CDR2 SYDVKM. The V end was cut by 0 bases, the J end by 3 bases, with 15 bases between. The chain's CDR3 is CASSLWGIVMNNQPQHF. The CDR3, as DNA: TGTGCCAGCAGTTTATGGGGGATAGTCATGAACAATCAGCCCCAGCATTTT.

This clonotype was observed many times. V and J are TRBV2 and TRBJ1-4; D is uncertain. Germline CDR1 is SNHLY and CDR2 is FYNNEI. The CDR3 consists of 16 residues. V dropped 6 bases and J dropped 4 bases, with 18 bases sitting between them. The CDR3 DNA reads TGTGCCAGCAGCAAGCGAAGGTGGGAAAATAATGAAAAACTGTTTTTT. Its protein is CASSKRRWENNEKLFF.

The chain carries TRBV7-9 and TRBJ1-4; maybe TRBD1 (6 bases). Germline V gene sequence: CDR1 SEHNR, CDR2 FQNEAQ (reference sequence). The CDR3 sequence is 17 residues long. V lost 2 bases and J 5 bases, leaving 18 bases between the germline ends. The CDR3 sequence: CASSLPGGAGGNEKLFF. The CDR3 nucleotides are TGTGCCAGCAGCTTACCCGGGGGCGCAGGAGGGAATGAAAAACTGTTTTTT.

The chain couples TRBV19 to TRBJ1-1; D not resolved. There are 13 residues in the CDR3. The germline CDR1 and CDR2 sequences are LNHDA and SQIVND (reference sequence). V lost 5 bases and J lost 2, with 9 bases in between. This CDR3 is CASSELANTEAFF. The CDR3 DNA sequence: TGTGCCAGTAGTGAGCTAGCTAACACTGAAGCTTTCTTT.

The chain has TRBV7-9 and TRBJ2-7, with 9 bases lining up with TRBD2. The junction had 16 bases not matched to a gene; V was cut back by 6 bases and J by 13 bases. The CDR3 runs 14 residues. The germline CDR1 and CDR2 sequences are SEHNR and FQNEAQ (reference sequence). The CDR3 region is CASSGGLALTSSYF. CDR3 in DNA: TGTGCCAGCAGTGGCGGACTAGCGTTAACAAGTAGCTACTTC.

The chain recombines TRBV7-9 with TRBJ1-1; the D is unclear. The length of the CDR3 is 13 residues. Between the trimmed V and J ends, which lost 6 bases and 4 bases, there was a span of 12 bases. The germline CDR1 and CDR2 sequences are SEHNR and FQNEAQ (reference sequence). CDR3 protein: CASRKMEGTEAFF. The CDR3 region has the DNA TGTGCCAGCAGAAAAATGGAGGGCACTGAAGCTTTCTTT. The full variable domain, in which reference TRBV7-9 and TRBJ1-1 provide the parts outside the CDR3, is DTGVSQNPRHKITKRGQNVTFRCDPISEHNRLYWYRQTLGQGPEFLTYFQNEAQLEKSRLLSDRFSAERPKGSFSTLEIQRTEQGDSAMYLCASRKMEGTEAFFGQGTRLTVV.

This chain links TRBV14 with TRBJ2-5, with D maybe TRBD2 (6 bases). CDR1 and CDR2 from the germline V gene are SGHDN and FVKESK. V lost 2 bases, J lost 1 base, and 11 bases lay in between. The CDR3 is 15 amino acids. The DNA for the CDR3 is TGTGCCAGCAGCCAATTGGCGGGGCCCCAAGAGACCCAGTACTTC. Its translation: CASSQLAGPQETQYF.

This clonotype was seen a handful of times. The rearrangement uses TRBV7-9 and TRBJ1-1; D ambiguous. Germline assignment: CDR1 SEHNR and CDR2 FQNEAQ (reference sequence). V was cut by 9 bases and J by 7 bases, with 18 bases left in between. The CDR3 covers 13 residues. This CDR3 is CASSPPDVVEAFF. The CDR3 DNA reads TGTGCCAGTAGCCCTCCGGACGTGGTTGAAGCTTTCTTT.

This clonotype was found a few times. This chain links TRBV9 with TRBJ1-3; D gene uncertain. V lost 4 bases and J 0 bases, leaving 11 bases between the germline ends. This CDR3 has 15 amino acids. Germline V gene data show CDR1 as SGDLS and CDR2 as YYNGEE. The CDR3 loop reads CASSSRPYSGNTIYF. The CDR3 bases are TGTGCCAGCAGCTCCCGACCATACTCTGGAAACACCATATATTTT.

J is TRBJ1-2 and V is TRBV2; D ambiguous. Germline CDR1 is SNHLY and CDR2 is FYNNEI. Trimming removed 6 bases from V and 2 bases from J, with 10 bases in between. CDR3 length equals 13 residues. The CDR3 sequence is CASSTTLNYGYTF. The CDR3 DNA follows: TGTGCCAGCAGCACGACATTAAACTATGGCTACACCTTC.

This clonotype was counted a few times. The genes are TRBV12-3 or TRBV12-4 and TRBJ2-2, with 7 positions matching TRBD1. V dropped 1 base and J dropped 3; count of bases not matched to a gene: 2. This CDR3 is 15 amino acids long. CDR3 loop: CASSLVGGDTGELFF. The CDR3 coding sequence is TGTGCCAGCAGTTTAGTAGGGGGCGACACCGGGGAGCTGTTTTTT.

Only a few counts were recorded for this clonotype. The V call is TRBV29-1, the J call TRBJ1-5, with TRBD1 matching 7 bases. V lost 4 bases to trimming and J lost 3 bases; unmatched junction nucleotides: 6. The CDR3 has 14 amino acids. Germline V gene sequence: CDR1 SQVTM, CDR2 ANQGSEA. Written as DNA, the CDR3 is TGCAGCGTTGTGTCGGGACAGCCCAATCAGCCCCAGCATTTT. Protein product: CSVVSGQPNQPQHF.